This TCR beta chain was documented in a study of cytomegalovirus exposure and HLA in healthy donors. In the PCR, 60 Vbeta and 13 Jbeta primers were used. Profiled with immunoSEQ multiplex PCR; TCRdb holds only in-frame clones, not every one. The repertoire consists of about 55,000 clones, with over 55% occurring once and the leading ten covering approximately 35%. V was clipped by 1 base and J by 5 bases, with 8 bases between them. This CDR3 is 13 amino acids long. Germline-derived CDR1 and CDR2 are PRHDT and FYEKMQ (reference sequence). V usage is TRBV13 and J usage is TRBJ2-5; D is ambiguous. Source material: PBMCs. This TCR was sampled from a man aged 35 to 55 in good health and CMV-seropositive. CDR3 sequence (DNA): TGTGCCAGCAGCTTAGAGGCCGGGGAGACCCAGTACTTC. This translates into CASSLEAGETQYF.